This T cell receptor beta chain is drawn from a study of regulatory T cells in long-lasting Graves disease. Assembly of TCR beta libraries relied on iRepertoire HTBI primers together with Arm-PCR of CDR3 regions. TCRdb ran MiXCR on the multiplex PCR reads and lists one entry per CDR3 protein. The sample lists approximately 380,000 distinct CDR3 sequences; under 25% were seen once. Time point reported: persistent/refractory GD, antithyroid drugs over 5 years with positive TRAb. After RNA was extracted from PBMCs, the TCR library was made from it. The V gene lost 2 bases and the J gene lost 7 bases, with 11 bases spanning the gap. The CDR3 is 14 residues long. Germline lookup yields CDR1 LGHDT and CDR2 YNNKEL (reference sequence).

This sequence joins TRBV3-1 and TRBJ2-2, with D possibly TRBD1 on 6 matching bases. The sequencing here drew on peripheral blood mononuclear cells (PBMCs), taken when the disease was refractory, from a patient treated with antithyroid drugs. The receptor was isolated from a female donor with Graves disease. The CDR3 spells CASSQYRQDGELFF. The CDR3 DNA follows: TGTGCCAGCAGCCAATATCGACAGGACGGGGAGCTGTTTTTT.